This record concerns one T cell receptor (beta chain) sequence. Germline and junction disagree at one end, which may indicate a read error. The source of the sample is a study of cytomegalovirus exposure and HLA in healthy donors. Germline V gene sequence: CDR1 SGHAT, CDR2 FQNNGV. The CDR3 contains 18 residues. It was with 60 Vbeta and 13 Jbeta primers that the PCR ran. The assay was immunoSEQ multiplex PCR, and TCRdb's table has in-frame clones only and misses some. The sample shows 120,000 to 150,000 clones, and roughly 3% sits with its ten largest clones. This clonotype was obtained from a man between 40 and 49 years old in good health and CMV-seronegative. The specimen was PBMCs. V gene TRBV11-2 combines with J gene TRBJ2-1; weak D call: TRBD1 (6 bases). The CDR3 is CASSLELSRTAEPPPPVF. CDR3 in DNA: TGTGCCAGCAGCTTAGAATTATCCCGGACAGCCGAGCCACCACCCCCGGTCTTC.